These T cell receptor beta chains were read from a single sample in a study of shared clonotypes between healthy human individuals. Clones were sequenced by immunoSEQ multiplex PCR, and TCRdb holds only the in-frame ones, with some missing. The sample holds some 530,000 clones, about 85% seen once. Sequencing used PBMCs. The receptors were gathered from a woman between 40 and 50 years old in good health. Some clones in this sample may be carry-over from other donors' samples. Each CDR3 is given with its conserved first and last residue. Each record gives: J gene, V gene, D gene, clone size, CDR3 protein, CDR3 DNA. A D gene is named only where the DNA matches it firmly. The size entry is marked missing in some rows and otherwise reads once, few, many or a size class.

TRBJ2-3	TRBV29-1	TRBD2	NA	CSVEAPTSGDTDTQYF	TGCAGCGTTGAAGCTCCGACTAGCGGGGACACAGATACGCAGTATTTT
TRBJ1-3	TRBV25-1	NA	NA	CASSSAGAGNTIYF	TGTGCCAGCAGTAGCGCGGGGGCTGGAAACACCATATATTTT
TRBJ2-7	TRBV6-1	NA	NA	CASSRLYEQYF	TGTGCCAGCAGTCGTCTCTACGAGCAGTACTTC
TRBJ2-7	TRBV18	TRBD2	few	CASSSGTSGYEQYF	TGTGCCAGCTCATCGGGGACTAGCGGATACGAGCAGTACTTC
TRBJ1-5	TRBV19	TRBD1	NA	CASSIWGQGGGNQPQHF	TGTGCCAGTAGTATATGGGGACAGGGTGGCGGCAATCAGCCCCAGCATTTT
TRBJ1-1	TRBV9	NA	NA	CASSVDTNTEAFF	TGTGCCAGCAGCGTAGATACTAACACTGAAGCTTTCTTT
TRBJ1-3	TRBV2	TRBD1	NA	CASSDEGGRSGNTIYF	TGTGCCAGCAGTGATGAAGGGGGCCGCTCTGGAAACACCATATATTTT
TRBJ1-2	TRBV28	TRBD1	NA	CASSLDRGLPSDGYTF	TGTGCCAGCAGTCTGGACAGGGGGCTCCCTAGCGATGGCTACACCTTC
TRBJ2-3	TRBV4-1	NA	NA	CASSQQGRSTDTQYF	TGCGCCAGCAGCCAACAGGGGAGATCCACAGATACGCAGTATTTT
TRBJ2-1	TRBV19	NA	NA	CASSIFMGIQHEQFF	TGTGCCAGTAGTATTTTTATGGGCATACAACATGAGCAGTTCTTC
TRBJ1-1	TRBV18	NA	NA	CASSPRFTEAFF	TGTGCCAGCTCACCACGCTTCACTGAAGCTTTCTTT
TRBJ2-1	TRBV28	NA	NA	CASSLAGYNEQFF	TGTGCCAGCAGTCTCGCGGGCTACAATGAGCAGTTCTTC
TRBJ1-2	TRBV5-4	TRBD1	NA	CASRIGQGGVNYGYTF	TGTGCCAGCAGGATTGGACAGGGTGGTGTTAACTATGGCTACACCTTC
TRBJ1-2	TRBV2	NA	once	CASSERPGGSGYTF	TGTGCCAGCAGTGAACGGCCGGGAGGAAGTGGCTACACCTTC
TRBJ1-5	TRBV18	NA	NA	CASSPSPDQPQHF	TGTGCCAGCTCACCAAGTCCGGATCAGCCCCAGCATTTT
TRBJ1-4	TRBV30	NA	NA	CAWRSGGEKLFF	TGTGCCTGGAGAAGTGGGGGAGAAAAACTGTTTTTT
TRBJ2-1	TRBV27	NA	NA	CASSLYLEQFF	TGTGCCAGCAGTTTATATCTTGAGCAGTTCTTC
TRBJ2-7	TRBV19	NA	NA	CASSISQRAYEQYF	TGTGCCAGTAGTATCTCACAGAGAGCCTACGAGCAGTACTTC
TRBJ2-7	TRBV7-2	NA	NA	CASSVAPGPPWDQSSYEQYF	TGTGCCAGCAGCGTAGCCCCGGGACCACCTTGGGACCAAAGCTCCTACGAGCAGTACTTC
TRBJ2-5	TRBV5-1	TRBD2	NA	CASHSGTSEETQYF	TGCGCCAGCCACTCGGGGACTAGTGAGGAGACCCAGTACTTC
TRBJ1-5	TRBV30	NA	NA	CAWGGYSNQPQHF	TGTGCCTGGGGGGGATATAGCAATCAGCCCCAGCATTTT
TRBJ2-4	TRBV9	NA	NA	CASSLRIWFGAKNIQYF	TGTGCCAGCAGCCTTCGTATATGGTTTGGAGCCAAAAACATTCAGTACTTC
TRBJ1-3	TRBV5-1	NA	NA	CASSPGASGNTIYF	TGCGCCAGCAGCCCGGGGGCCTCTGGAAACACCATATATTTT
TRBJ2-7	TRBV20-1	NA	NA	CSATRNEQYF	TGCAGTGCTACCAGAAACGAGCAGTACTTC
TRBJ1-2	TRBV28	NA	NA	CASSYGFGDGYTF	TGTGCCAGCAGTTATGGGTTTGGTGATGGCTACACCTTC
TRBJ1-1	TRBV7-3	NA	NA	CASSLRDGHEAFF	TGTGCCAGCAGCTTAAGGGACGGCCATGAAGCTTTCTTT
TRBJ1-5	TRBV28	TRBD1	NA	CASSRRQGGNQPQHF	TGTGCCAGCAGTCGACGACAGGGGGGCAATCAGCCCCAGCATTTT
TRBJ2-1	TRBV7-8	NA	NA	CASSLAGLVGEQFF	TGTGCCAGCAGCTTAGCGGGGCTAGTCGGTGAGCAGTTCTTC
TRBJ2-2	TRBV9	TRBD1	few	CASSVNRGTGELFF	TGTGCCAGCAGTGTCAACAGGGGTACCGGGGAGCTGTTTTTT
TRBJ2-5	TRBV30	TRBD2	once	CAWSVAGSRTQYF	TGTGCCTGGAGTGTAGCGGGGTCACGGACCCAGTACTTC
TRBJ2-5	TRBV7-9	NA	NA	CASSLGSFDGWYF	TGTGCCAGCAGCTTAGGATCGTTTGACGGATGGTACTTC
TRBJ2-2	TRBV7-3	NA	NA	CASRNGDPDTGELFF	TGTGCCAGCAGGAACGGCGATCCAGACACCGGGGAGCTGTTTTTT